This TCR beta chain is from a study of PD-1 blockade in mismatch repair-deficient tumors. Overall study results and limits: 142 unique blood TCRs came from expansion to three of seven peptides. After pembrolizumab, tumor-resident clones rose rapidly, then generally contracted before radiologic responses.

The germline V gene has CDR1 GTSNPN and CDR2 SVGIG (reference sequence). The CDR3 has 14 residues. V gave up 3 bases and J gave up 3 bases, with 12 bases separating them. Time point here: approximately 10-day in vitro stimulation with candidate neoantigen peptide 7. Every patient had mismatch repair deficiency by PCR or immunohistochemistry. Three pembrolizumab responders had their TCRs sequenced. The method was immunoSEQ multiplex PCR; TCRdb's version includes in-frame clones alone and lacks a portion of them. The profile shows roughly 10,000 clones, about 90% of them singletons. Worth noting for this clone: As yet, its antigen is unknown.

The rearrangement uses TRBV30 and TRBJ1-5; D is possibly TRBD1 (6 bases). The source is an adult with mismatch repair-deficient cancer. The sequences come from cells cultured in vitro, collected from a patient treated with pembrolizumab. The CDR3 sequence is CAWSVGHLNQPQHF. The CDR3 DNA sequence: TGTGCCTGGAGCGTGGGACACCTCAATCAGCCCCAGCATTTT.